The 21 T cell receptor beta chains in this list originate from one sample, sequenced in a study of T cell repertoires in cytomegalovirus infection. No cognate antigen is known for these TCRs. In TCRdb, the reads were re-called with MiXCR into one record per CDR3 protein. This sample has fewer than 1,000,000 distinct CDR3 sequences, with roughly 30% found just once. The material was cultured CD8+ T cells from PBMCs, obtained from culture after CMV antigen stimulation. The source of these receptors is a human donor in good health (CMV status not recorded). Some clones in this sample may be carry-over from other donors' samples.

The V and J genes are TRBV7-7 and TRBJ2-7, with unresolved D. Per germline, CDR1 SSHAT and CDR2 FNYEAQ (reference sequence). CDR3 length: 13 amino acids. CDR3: CASSQYSAYEQYV. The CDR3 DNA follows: TGTGCTAGCAGCCAATACAGCGCTTACGAGCAGTACGTC.

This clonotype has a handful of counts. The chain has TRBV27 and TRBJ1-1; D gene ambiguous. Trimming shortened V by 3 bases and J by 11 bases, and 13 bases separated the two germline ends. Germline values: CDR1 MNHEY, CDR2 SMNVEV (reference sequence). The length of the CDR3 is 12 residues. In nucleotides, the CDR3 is TGTGCCAGCAGTTTCGGGTCCGGGAATGCTTTCTTT. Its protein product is CASSFGSGNAFF.

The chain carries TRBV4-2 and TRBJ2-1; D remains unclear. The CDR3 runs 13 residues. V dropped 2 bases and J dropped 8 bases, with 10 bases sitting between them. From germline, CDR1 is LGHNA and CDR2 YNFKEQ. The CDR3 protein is CASSQFGGDEQFF. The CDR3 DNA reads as TGTGCCAGCAGCCAATTCGGCGGCGATGAGCAGTTCTTC.

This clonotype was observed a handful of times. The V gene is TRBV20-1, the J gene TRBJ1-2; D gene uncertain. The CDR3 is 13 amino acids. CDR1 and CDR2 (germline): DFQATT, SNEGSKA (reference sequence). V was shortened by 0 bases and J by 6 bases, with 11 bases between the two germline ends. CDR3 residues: CSARDGQVDGYTF. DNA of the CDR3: TGCAGTGCTAGAGATGGGCAGGTGGATGGCTACACCTTC.

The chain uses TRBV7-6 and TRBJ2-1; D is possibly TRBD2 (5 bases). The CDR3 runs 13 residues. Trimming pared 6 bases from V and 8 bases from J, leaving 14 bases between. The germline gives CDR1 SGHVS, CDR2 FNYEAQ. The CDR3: CASSFPPRDEQFF. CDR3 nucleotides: TGTGCCAGCAGTTTCCCCCCGAGGGATGAGCAGTTCTTC.

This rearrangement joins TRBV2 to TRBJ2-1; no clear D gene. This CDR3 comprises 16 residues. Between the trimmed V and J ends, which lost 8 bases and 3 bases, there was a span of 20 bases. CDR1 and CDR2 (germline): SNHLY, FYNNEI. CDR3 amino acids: CASSEEGLVNYNEQFF. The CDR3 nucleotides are TGTGCCAGCTCCGAAGAAGGGCTAGTGAACTACAATGAGCAGTTCTTC.

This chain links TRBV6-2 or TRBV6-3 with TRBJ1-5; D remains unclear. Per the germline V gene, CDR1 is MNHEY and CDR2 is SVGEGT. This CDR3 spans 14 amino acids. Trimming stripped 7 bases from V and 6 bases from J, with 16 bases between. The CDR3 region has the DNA TGTGCCAGCAACCCGTGGCGCCTCGGTCAGCCCCAGCATTTT. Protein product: CASNPWRLGQPQHF.

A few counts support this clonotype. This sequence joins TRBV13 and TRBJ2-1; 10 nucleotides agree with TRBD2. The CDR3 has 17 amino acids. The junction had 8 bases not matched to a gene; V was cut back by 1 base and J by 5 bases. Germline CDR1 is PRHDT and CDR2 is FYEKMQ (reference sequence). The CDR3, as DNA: TGTGCCAGCAGCTTAGTTCCCAGCGGGGGGGCCGACAATGAGCAGTTCTTC. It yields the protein CASSLVPSGGADNEQFF. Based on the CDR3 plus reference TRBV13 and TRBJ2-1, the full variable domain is AAGVIQSPRHLIKEKRETATLKCYPIPRHDTVYWYQQGPGQDPQFLISFYEKMQSDKGSIPDRFSAQQFSDYHSELNMSSLELGDSALYFCASSLVPSGGADNEQFFGPGTRLTVL.

For the CDR3, the DNA is TGCGCCAGCAGCCAAGATTCTCAGACAACAAACTATGGCTACACCTTC. Protein: CASSQDSQTTNYGYTF. The genes are TRBV4-3 and TRBJ1-2; D uncertain. Germline-derived CDR1 and CDR2 are LGHNA and YSLEER. CDR3 length equals 16 residues. V dropped 0 bases and J dropped 2 bases, with 13 bases sitting between them.

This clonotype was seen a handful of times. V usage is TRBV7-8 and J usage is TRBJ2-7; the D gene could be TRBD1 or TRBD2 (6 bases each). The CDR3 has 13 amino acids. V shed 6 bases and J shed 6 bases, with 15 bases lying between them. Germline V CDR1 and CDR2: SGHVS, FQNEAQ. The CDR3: CASRQPGGAEQYF. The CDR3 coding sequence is TGTGCCAGCAGACAGCCCGGGGGCGCCGAGCAGTACTTC.

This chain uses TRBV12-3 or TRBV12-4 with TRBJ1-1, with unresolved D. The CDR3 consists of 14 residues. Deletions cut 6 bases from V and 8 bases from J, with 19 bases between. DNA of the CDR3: TGTGCCAGCAGCCGCGTAACGCTGACCCCAGAAGCTTTCTTT. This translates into CASSRVTLTPEAFF.

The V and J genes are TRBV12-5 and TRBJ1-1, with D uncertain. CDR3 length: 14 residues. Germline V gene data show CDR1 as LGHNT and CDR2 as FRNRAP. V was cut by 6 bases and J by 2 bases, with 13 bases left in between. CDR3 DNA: TGTGCTAGTGGCTTCGCTGGATTTAACACTGAAGCTTTCTTT. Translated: CASGFAGFNTEAFF.

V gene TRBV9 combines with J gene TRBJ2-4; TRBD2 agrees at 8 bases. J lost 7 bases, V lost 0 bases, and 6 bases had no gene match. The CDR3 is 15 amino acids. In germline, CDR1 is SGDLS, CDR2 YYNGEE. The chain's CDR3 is CASSVDNSGVNIQYF. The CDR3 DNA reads TGTGCCAGCAGCGTAGATAATAGCGGGGTGAACATTCAGTACTTC.

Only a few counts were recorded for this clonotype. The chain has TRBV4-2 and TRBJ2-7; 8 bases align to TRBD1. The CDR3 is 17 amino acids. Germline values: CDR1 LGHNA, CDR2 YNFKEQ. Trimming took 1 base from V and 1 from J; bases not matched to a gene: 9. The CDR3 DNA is TGTGCCAGCAGCCAAGTGATAGGGGACAGGTATTCCTACGAGCAGTACTTC. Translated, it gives CASSQVIGDRYSYEQYF.

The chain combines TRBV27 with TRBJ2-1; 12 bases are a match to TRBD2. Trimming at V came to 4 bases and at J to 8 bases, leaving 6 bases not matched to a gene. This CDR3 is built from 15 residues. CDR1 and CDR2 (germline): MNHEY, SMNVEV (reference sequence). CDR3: CASSWASGGAYEQFF. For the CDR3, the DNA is TGTGCCAGCAGTTGGGCTAGCGGGGGGGCTTATGAGCAGTTCTTC.

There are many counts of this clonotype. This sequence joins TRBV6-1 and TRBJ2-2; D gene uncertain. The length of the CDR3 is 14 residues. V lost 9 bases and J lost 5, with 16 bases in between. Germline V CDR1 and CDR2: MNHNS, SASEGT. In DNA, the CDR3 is TGTGCCAGTACGTATGTGGAATGGACCGGGGAGCTGTTTTTT. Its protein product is CASTYVEWTGELFF.

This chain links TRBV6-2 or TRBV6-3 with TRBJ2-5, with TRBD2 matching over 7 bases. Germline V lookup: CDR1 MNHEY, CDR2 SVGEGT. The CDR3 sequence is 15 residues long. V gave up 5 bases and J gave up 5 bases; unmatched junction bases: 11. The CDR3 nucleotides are TGTGCCAGCAGTCCGTCCGGACACGGGGGGGAGACCCAGTACTTC. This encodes CASSPSGHGGETQYF.

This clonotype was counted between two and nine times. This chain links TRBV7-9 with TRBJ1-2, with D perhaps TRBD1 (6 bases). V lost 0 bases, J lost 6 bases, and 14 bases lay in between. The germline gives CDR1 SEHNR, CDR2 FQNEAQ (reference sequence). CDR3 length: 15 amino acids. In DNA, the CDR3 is TGTGCCAGCAGCTTAGCGGCTCCAGGGGAGGATGGCTACACCTTC. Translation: CASSLAAPGEDGYTF.

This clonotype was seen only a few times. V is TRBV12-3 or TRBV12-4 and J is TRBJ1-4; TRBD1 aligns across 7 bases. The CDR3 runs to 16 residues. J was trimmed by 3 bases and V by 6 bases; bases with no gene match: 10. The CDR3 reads CASRDQGGMANEKLFF. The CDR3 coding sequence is TGTGCCAGCAGAGATCAGGGGGGTATGGCTAATGAAAAACTGTTTTTT.

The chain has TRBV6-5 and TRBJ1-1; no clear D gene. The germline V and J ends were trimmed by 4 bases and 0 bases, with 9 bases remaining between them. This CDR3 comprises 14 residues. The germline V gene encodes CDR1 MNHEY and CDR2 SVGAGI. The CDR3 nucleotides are TGTGCCAGCAGTTCCTCGGCGGTGAACACTGAAGCTTTCTTT. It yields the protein CASSSSAVNTEAFF.

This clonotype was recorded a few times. In DNA form, the CDR3 reads TGTGCCAGCAGCCAAGGGCTAGCGATCTCCTACGAGCAGTACTTC. It encodes CASSQGLAISYEQYF. The chain links TRBV4-2 to TRBJ2-7; D might be TRBD2 (6 bases). V gave up 1 base and J gave up 0 bases, with 10 bases separating them. The CDR3 spans 15 residues. Per germline, CDR1 LGHNA and CDR2 YNFKEQ.